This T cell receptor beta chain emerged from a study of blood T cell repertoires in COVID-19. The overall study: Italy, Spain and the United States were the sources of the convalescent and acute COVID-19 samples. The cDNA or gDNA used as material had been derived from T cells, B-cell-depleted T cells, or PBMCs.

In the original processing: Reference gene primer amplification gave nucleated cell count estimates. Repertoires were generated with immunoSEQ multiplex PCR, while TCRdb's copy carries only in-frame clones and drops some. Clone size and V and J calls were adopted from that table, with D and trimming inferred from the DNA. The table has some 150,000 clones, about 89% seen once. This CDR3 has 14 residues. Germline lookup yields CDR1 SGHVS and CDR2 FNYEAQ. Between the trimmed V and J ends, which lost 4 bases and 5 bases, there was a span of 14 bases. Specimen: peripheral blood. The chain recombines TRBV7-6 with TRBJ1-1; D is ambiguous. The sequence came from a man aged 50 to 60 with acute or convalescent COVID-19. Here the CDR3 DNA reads TGTGCCAGCAGCTGGAGACTGTCGGAGACTGAAGCTTTCTTT. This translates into CASSWRLSETEAFF.